The 15 T cell receptor beta chains below come from one sample, sequenced in a study of blood T cell repertoires in COVID-19. Libraries were prepared by immunoSEQ multiplex PCR; TCRdb keeps only in-frame clonotypes and omits some of them. The profile shows 350,000 to 400,000 clones, roughly 87% of them singletons. The sample taken for sequencing was PBMCs or T cells enriched from blood (not recorded which). The source of these receptors is a woman between 25 and 40 years old who had recovered from COVID-19.

This clone was detected only once. This chain links TRBV28 with TRBJ1-6; possible D gene TRBD1, 6 bases. This CDR3 has 14 residues. V was clipped by 6 bases and J by 8 bases, with 14 bases between them. The germline gives CDR1 MDHEN, CDR2 SYDVKM. The CDR3 bases are TGTGCCAGCAGAAGACAGGATGAACATTCACCCCTCCACTTT. Its translation: CASRRQDEHSPLHF.

This sequence joins TRBV30 and TRBJ2-1, with D unclear. V was pared by 0 bases and J by 6 bases, with 15 bases between. Germline CDR1 GTSNPN, CDR2 SVGIG (reference sequence). The length of the CDR3 is 15 residues. CDR3 sequence: CAWSVGLRRSNEQFF. Written as DNA, the CDR3 is TGTGCCTGGAGTGTTGGGCTCCGTAGATCCAATGAGCAGTTCTTC.

The chain carries TRBV21-1 and TRBJ2-1; the table's TRBD1 call for D was not verified on the DNA. TRBV21-1 is reported as a pseudogene. This CDR3 has 14 residues. The CDR3 sequence is CASSKGDRHNEQFF. DNA of the CDR3: TGTGCCAGCAGCAAAGGGGACAGACACAATGAGCAGTTCTTC.

V is TRBV4-1 and J is TRBJ2-7; 8 bases line up with TRBD1. The trim removed 0 bases at V and 3 bases at J, leaving 4 bases unmatched. Germline V gene sequence: CDR1 MGHRA, CDR2 YSYEKL. CDR3 size: 15 residues. The CDR3 coding sequence is TGCGCCAGCAGCCAAGAATGGACAGGGAGCTACGAGCAGTACTTC. This codes for CASSQEWTGSYEQYF.

The rearrangement uses TRBV19 and TRBJ2-2, with TRBD1 as a possible D gene (6 bases). V shed 0 bases and J shed 8 bases, with 25 bases lying between them. CDR3 size: 19 residues. Germline CDR1 and CDR2: LNHDA and SQIVND (reference sequence). In DNA form, the CDR3 reads TGTGCCAGTAGTATAGACCTCGAGACAGGTATCTTATCGTTGGGGGAGCTGTTTTTT. It is translated as CASSIDLETGILSLGELFF.

This chain joins TRBV2 and TRBJ2-7; 9 bases agree with TRBD1. The ends lost 3 bases at V and 6 bases at J; junction bases unmatched: 3. In germline, CDR1 is SNHLY, CDR2 FYNNEI. There are 13 residues in the CDR3. The CDR3 nucleotides read TGTGCCAGCAGTGACTACAGGGGGCTCGAGCAGTACTTC. Protein sequence: CASSDYRGLEQYF. The full variable domain, its missing parts supplied by reference TRBV2 and TRBJ2-7, is EPEVTQTPSHQVTQMGQEVILRCVPISNHLYFYWYRQILGQKVEFLVSFYNNEISEKSEIFDDQFSVERPDGSNFTLKIRSTKLEDSAMYFCASSDYRGLEQYFGPGTRLTVT.

CDR3 coding DNA: TGTGCCAGCTCACAGGGGGCAGGCAATCAGCCCCAGCATTTT. Amino acids: CASSQGAGNQPQHF. The chain employs TRBV18 and TRBJ1-5; 7 bases line up with TRBD1. Germline loops: CDR1 KGHSH, CDR2 LQKENI. The J segment lost 2 bases and the V segment lost 4 bases, leaving 2 bases of the junction unmatched. The CDR3 is made up of 14 amino acids.

The V call is TRBV19, the J call TRBJ1-1; 10 bases are shared with TRBD1. Germline V lookup: CDR1 LNHDA, CDR2 SQIVND (reference sequence). V gave up 10 bases and J gave up 3 bases; unmatched junction bases: 11. This CDR3 has 15 residues. CDR3 amino acids: CATRDRGGSDTEAFF. The CDR3 nucleotides are TGTGCCACCCGGGACAGGGGAGGTTCGGACACTGAAGCTTTCTTT.

The chain is built from TRBV4-1 and TRBJ1-1; 10 bases map to TRBD1. V dropped 0 bases and J dropped 3; count of bases not matched to a gene: 4. The CDR3 has 16 amino acids. Germline-derived CDR1 and CDR2 are MGHRA and YSYEKL. The CDR3: CASSQDAGTGDTEAFF. As DNA, the CDR3 is TGCGCCAGCAGCCAAGACGCCGGGACAGGGGACACTGAAGCTTTCTTT.

V usage is TRBV29-1 and J usage is TRBJ1-1; D might be TRBD1 (6 bases). The CDR3 totals 13 residues. The germline gives CDR1 SQVTM, CDR2 ANQGSEA. V dropped 2 bases and J dropped 2 bases, with 9 bases sitting between them. The CDR3 region is CSVEQQGNTEAFF. Here the CDR3 DNA reads TGCAGCGTTGAACAACAGGGAAACACTGAAGCTTTCTTT.

The chain links TRBV7-8 to TRBJ1-1, with 7 bases lining up with TRBD1. The CDR3 has 14 amino acids. V was pared by 3 bases and J by 1 base, with 2 bases of the junction left unmatched. The germline CDR1 and CDR2 sequences are SGHVS and FQNEAQ. The CDR3 coding sequence is TGTGCCAGCAGCTTCGACAGGGCGAACACTGAAGCTTTCTTT. Translated, it gives CASSFDRANTEAFF. The entire variable domain, with the rest obtained from reference TRBV7-8 and TRBJ1-1, is as follows: GAGVSQSPRYKVAKRGQDVALRCDPISGHVSLFWYQQALGQGPEFLTYFQNEAQLDKSGLPSDRFFAERPEGSVSTLKIQRTQQEDSAVYLCASSFDRANTEAFFGQGTRLTVV.

This clone came up once. The rearrangement links TRBV10-3 to TRBJ2-2; 10 bases map to TRBD1. Per the germline V gene, CDR1 is ENHRY and CDR2 is SYGVKD. V shed 6 bases, J shed 6 bases, and the junction held 4 bases outside the gene matches. The CDR3 runs to 14 residues. The CDR3: CAISRTGGAGELFF. In DNA, the CDR3 is TGTGCCATCAGCCGGACAGGGGGGGCCGGGGAGCTGTTTTTT.

CDR3 sequence reads: CASSQLAAQSYEQYF. CDR3 bases: TGCGCCAGCAGCCAATTAGCGGCCCAATCCTACGAGCAGTACTTC. V usage is TRBV4-1 and J usage is TRBJ2-7; D is perhaps TRBD2 (6 bases). Germline CDR1 reads MGHRA; CDR2 reads YSYEKL. V was trimmed by 2 bases and J by 1 base, leaving 12 bases between them. The CDR3 is made up of 15 amino acids.

The gene calls are TRBV6-2 or TRBV6-3 and TRBJ2-2; D remains ambiguous. The CDR3 totals 12 residues. CDR1 and CDR2 from the germline V gene are MNHEY and SVGEGT. Trimming removed 6 bases from V and 9 bases from J, with 11 bases in between. CDR3 DNA: TGTGCCAGCAGCCAGCTGGTCCGGGAGCTGTTTTTT. It translates to CASSQLVRELFF.

This clone has just one count. The V and J genes are TRBV28 and TRBJ1-1; no firm D call. CDR3 length: 12 residues. With 7 bases removed from V and 3 bases from J, the gap between germline ends came to 9 bases. Germline V lookup: CDR1 MDHEN, CDR2 SYDVKM. CDR3 region: CASNSQDTEAFF. In nucleotides, the CDR3 is TGTGCCAGCAATAGTCAGGACACTGAAGCTTTCTTT.